The TCR beta chain described here comes from a study of blood T cell dynamics during melanoma immunotherapy. The germline V gene encodes CDR1 SEHNR and CDR2 FQNEAQ (reference sequence). The V end was cut by 1 base, the J end by 4 bases, with 13 bases between. This CDR3 region has 15 residues. Study-level findings and limits: Clones driving repertoire changes may be melanoma-specific or general immune activation.

Indicated time point: pre-treatment baseline. Disease control meant complete response, partial response or stable disease at 12 weeks. Patients with prior systemic cancer treatment, concomitant immunosuppressants, or other active malignancies were excluded. Note on this clone: What it recognizes is unknown.

TCRdb's table, derived via immunoSEQ multiplex PCR, lists solely in-frame clones and lacks some. The data show some 6,000 clones, with about nine tenths seen just once and 1.5% to 2% held by the top ten. The sequenced sample was blood, obtained from a patient treated with checkpoint blockade. The chain combines TRBV7-9 with TRBJ1-1; no definite D call. The source is a human donor with melanoma. The CDR3 here is CASSLEAGLGTEAFF. In DNA, the CDR3 is TGTGCCAGCAGCTTAGAGGCGGGGTTGGGCACTGAAGCTTTCTTT.